The 16 T cell receptor beta chains reported below all come from one sample, sequenced in a study of early T cells in non-severe SARS-CoV-2 infection. One entry per CDR3 protein, called by TCRdb with MiXCR from the 5' RACE reads. The table shows about 34,000 distinct CDR3 sequences, with 6% to 7.5% occurring only once. This specimen consisted of whole blood, obtained at baseline. All receptors derive from an adult who was a healthcare worker with PCR-confirmed SARS-CoV-2 infection or an uninfected control (not recorded which).

This clonotype appeared many times. The gene calls are TRBV6-1 and TRBJ2-1; 8 nucleotides line up with TRBD2. CDR1 is MNHNS, CDR2 SASEGT, per germline. Germline trimming cut 10 bases from V and 5 bases from J; bases unmatched to any gene: 7. The CDR3 is 13 residues long. This CDR3 is CATLEREHNEQFF. CDR3 DNA sequence: TGTGCCACCTTGGAGCGGGAGCACAATGAGCAGTTCTTC.

This clonotype qualifies as medium-sized. This chain joins TRBV5-1 and TRBJ2-7; D assignment may be TRBD1 or TRBD2 (5 bases each). V lost 0 bases and J lost 0, with 7 bases in between. Germline V CDR1 and CDR2: SGHRS, YFSETQ. This CDR3 has 14 amino acids. This CDR3 is CASSLAGTSYEQYF. The CDR3 DNA follows: TGCGCCAGCAGCTTGGCTGGGACCTCCTACGAGCAGTACTTC.

This clonotype was seen just once. The chain is built from TRBV29-1 and TRBJ2-5, with a possible D match to TRBD1 (7 bases). Germline V gene lookup returns CDR1 SQVTM and CDR2 ANQGSEA. CDR3 length: 16 residues. Trimming removed 4 bases at V and 3 bases at J, with 21 bases between. CDR3: CSVGGTAPRWEETQYF. The CDR3 bases are TGCAGCGTTGGCGGGACAGCCCCCCGATGGGAAGAGACCCAGTACTTC.

This clonotype was counted a few times. CDR3 loop: CASSPRVGNYGYTF. Written as DNA, the CDR3 is TGTGCCAGCAGCCCCAGGGTGGGGAACTATGGCTACACCTTC. The chain links TRBV7-2 to TRBJ1-2; D is possibly TRBD1 (5 bases). There are 14 residues in the CDR3. V lost 5 bases and J lost 2, with 12 bases in between. CDR1 SGHTA and CDR2 FQGNSA come from the germline V gene.

The table lists this clonotype with a few counts. This chain connects TRBV24-1 to TRBJ2-1, with a weak D call TRBD2 (5 bases). Germline V CDR1 and CDR2: KGHDR, SFDVKD. This CDR3 is built from 16 residues. V was clipped by 5 bases and J by 0 bases, with 13 bases between them. CDR3 nucleotide sequence: TGTGCCACCAGTGCCCGAGGCCGGGGCTCCTACAATGAGCAGTTCTTC. Amino acids: CATSARGRGSYNEQFF.

This sequence joins TRBV19 and TRBJ1-1; D perhaps matches TRBD1 (6 bases). Trimming pared 7 bases from V and 3 bases from J, leaving 18 bases between. Germline values: CDR1 LNHDA, CDR2 SQIVND (reference sequence). This CDR3 has 15 amino acids. The CDR3 is CASILGGRQDTEAFF. In nucleotides, the CDR3 is TGTGCCAGTATCTTGGGGGGCCGACAGGACACTGAAGCTTTCTTT.

As for this clonotype: Just one base apart from a much larger clone, this may be a read error. The chain has TRBV6-6 and TRBJ1-1; no definite D call. Germline V gives CDR1 MNHNY, CDR2 SVGAGI (reference sequence). The CDR3 totals 17 residues. CDR3 in amino acids: CVSSYAPAPPVGTEAFF. CDR3 nucleotide sequence: TGTGTCAGCAGTTACGCCCCGGCTCCCCCGGTGGGCACTGAAGCTTTCTTT.

This clonotype was recorded many times. The V call is TRBV20-1, the J call TRBJ2-3; 10 bases match TRBD2. The CDR3 covers 16 residues. The germline V gene encodes CDR1 DFQATT and CDR2 SNEGSKA (reference sequence). V lost 0 bases and J lost 4; bases outside the gene matches: 7. The CDR3 sequence is CSARDPTSGLADTQYF. CDR3 coding DNA: TGCAGTGCTAGAGATCCGACTAGCGGGCTCGCAGATACGCAGTATTTT.

The sample holds many counts of this clonotype. The V call is TRBV5-1, the J call TRBJ2-2; D is possibly TRBD2 (5 bases). There are 13 residues in the CDR3. Germline CDR1 SGHRS, CDR2 YFSETQ. V lost 6 bases and J 7 bases, leaving 13 bases between the germline ends. The CDR3 here is CASTLFGSGELFF. DNA of the CDR3: TGCGCCAGCACCCTCTTTGGGAGCGGGGAGCTGTTTTTT.

This clonotype was observed a few times. The V and J genes are TRBV11-3 and TRBJ2-7; 9 positions match TRBD1. The trim removed 5 bases at V and 6 bases at J, leaving 5 bases unmatched. Looked up from germline, CDR1 is SGHNT and CDR2 is YENEEA. The CDR3 is 13 residues long. Written as DNA, the CDR3 is TGTGCCAGCAGCCCGGGGACAGGGACCGAGCAGTACGTC. Residues: CASSPGTGTEQYV.

This clonotype is medium-sized within its sample. The V call is TRBV11-2, the J call TRBJ2-1; 10 bases match TRBD2. This CDR3 is built from 18 residues. The germline gives CDR1 SGHAT, CDR2 FQNNGV. V was pared by 1 base and J by 0 bases, with 6 bases of the junction left unmatched. The CDR3 DNA sequence: TGTGCCAGCAGCTTAGTGCCAGCGGGAGGGTACTCCTACAATGAGCAGTTCTTC. Translation: CASSLVPAGGYSYNEQFF.

V is TRBV19 and J is TRBJ2-1, with TRBD2 identical over 16 bases. This CDR3 comprises 17 residues. V was clipped by 9 bases and J by 8 bases; unmatched bases: 13. CDR1 and CDR2 (germline): LNHDA, SQIVND (reference sequence). This chain's CDR3 is CASTGLAGGPRSYEQFF. CDR3 DNA: TGTGCCAGCACGGGACTAGCGGGAGGGCCCAGGTCATATGAGCAGTTCTTC.

J is TRBJ1-3 and V is TRBV4-3, with D unresolved. With 1 base removed from V and 9 bases from J, the gap between germline ends came to 13 bases. Germline CDR1 reads LGHNA; CDR2 reads YSLEER. The CDR3 has 14 residues. The CDR3 sequence: CASSQASGEATIYF. CDR3 DNA: TGCGCCAGCAGCCAAGCGTCAGGCGAAGCCACCATATATTTT.

J is TRBJ2-5 and V is TRBV10-3; 11 nucleotides agree with TRBD2. Germline V CDR1 and CDR2: ENHRY, SYGVKD. This CDR3 has 18 amino acids. The V and J ends lost 2 bases and 1 base, in that order; junction bases with no gene match: 9. The DNA of the CDR3 is TGTGCCATCAGTGAGCCACTCCCGGGACTAGCGGCCCAAGAGACCCAGTACTTC. The encoded protein is CAISEPLPGLAAQETQYF.

There are many counts of this clonotype. V gene TRBV7-2 combines with J gene TRBJ2-7, with 9 nucleotides matching TRBD1. Germline V gene lookup returns CDR1 SGHTA and CDR2 FQGNSA. The CDR3 spans 15 residues. J gave up 6 bases and V 5 bases, and 11 bases lay outside the gene matches. The CDR3 coding sequence is TGTGCCAGCAGCCCGCCGGGACAGGGAATAGGCGAGCAGTACTTC. It translates to CASSPPGQGIGEQYF.

The chain links TRBV5-1 to TRBJ1-4, with 7 bases fitting TRBD1. Per germline, CDR1 SGHRS and CDR2 YFSETQ. The CDR3 consists of 14 residues. V dropped 3 bases and J dropped 8; count of bases not matched to a gene: 7. DNA of the CDR3: TGCGCCAGCAGCTACCGGGACAGCCGCGAAAAACTGTTTTTT. Its protein product is CASSYRDSREKLFF. The full variable domain, rest sourced from reference TRBV5-1 and TRBJ1-4, is KAGVTQTPRYLIKTRGQQVTLSCSPISGHRSVSWYQQTPGQGLQFLFEYFSETQRNKGNFPGRFSGRQFSNSRSEMNVSTLELGDSALYLCASSYRDSREKLFFGSGTQLSVL.